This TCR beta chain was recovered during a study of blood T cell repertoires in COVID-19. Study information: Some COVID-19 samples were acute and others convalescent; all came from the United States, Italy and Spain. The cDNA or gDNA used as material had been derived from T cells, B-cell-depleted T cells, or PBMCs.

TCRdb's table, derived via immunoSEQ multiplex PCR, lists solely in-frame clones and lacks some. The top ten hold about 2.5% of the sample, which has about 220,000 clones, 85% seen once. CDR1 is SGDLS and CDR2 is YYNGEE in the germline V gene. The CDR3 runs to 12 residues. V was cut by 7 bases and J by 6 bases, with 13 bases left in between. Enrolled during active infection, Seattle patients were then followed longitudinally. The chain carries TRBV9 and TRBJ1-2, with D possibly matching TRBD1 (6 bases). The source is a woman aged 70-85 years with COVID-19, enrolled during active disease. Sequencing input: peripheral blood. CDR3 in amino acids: CASRGTLDGYTF. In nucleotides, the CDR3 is TGTGCCAGCCGAGGGACACTAGATGGCTACACCTTC.